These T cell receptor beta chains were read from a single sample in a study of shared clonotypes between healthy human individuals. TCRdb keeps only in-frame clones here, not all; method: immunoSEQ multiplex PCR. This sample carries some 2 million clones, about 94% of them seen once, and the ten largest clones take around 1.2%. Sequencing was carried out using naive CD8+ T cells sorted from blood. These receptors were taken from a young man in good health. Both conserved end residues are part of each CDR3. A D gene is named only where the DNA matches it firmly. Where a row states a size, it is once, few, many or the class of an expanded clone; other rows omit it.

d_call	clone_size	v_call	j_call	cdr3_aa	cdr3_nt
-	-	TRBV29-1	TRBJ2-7	CSVDMVYRGEQYF	TGCAGCGTTGATATGGTTTACCGAGGCGAGCAGTACTTC
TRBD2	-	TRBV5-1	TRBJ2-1	CASSLIGLADNEQFF	TGCGCCAGCAGCTTGATCGGACTAGCCGACAATGAGCAGTTCTTC
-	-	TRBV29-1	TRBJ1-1	CSVGSGTEAFF	TGCAGCGTTGGGTCGGGCACTGAAGCTTTCTTT
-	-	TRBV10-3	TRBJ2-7	CAISGGRDYEQYF	TGTGCCATCAGTGGTGGGAGAGACTACGAGCAGTACTTC
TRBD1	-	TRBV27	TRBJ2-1	CASSLYLDRGQSNEQFF	TGTGCCAGCAGTTTATATCTGGACAGGGGCCAAAGCAATGAGCAGTTCTTC
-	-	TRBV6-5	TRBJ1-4	CASGTDLEREKLFF	TGTGCCAGCGGAACAGACCTTGAAAGAGAAAAACTGTTTTTT
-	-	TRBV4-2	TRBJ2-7	CASSQELSYEQYF	TGTGCCAGCAGCCAAGAGTTGAGCTACGAGCAGTACTTC
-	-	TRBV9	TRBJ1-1	CASSQSLGKVTEAFF	TGTGCCAGCAGCCAATCCCTGGGAAAGGTCACTGAAGCTTTCTTT
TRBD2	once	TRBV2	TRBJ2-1	CASIGASGEPYNEQFF	TGTGCCAGCATAGGGGCTAGCGGGGAACCCTACAATGAGCAGTTCTTC
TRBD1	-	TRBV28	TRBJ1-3	CASSLVNRGASGNTIYF	TGTGCCAGCAGTTTAGTGAACAGGGGGGCCTCTGGAAACACCATATATTTT
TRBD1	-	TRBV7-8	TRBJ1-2	CASSLARTGGSSYGYTF	TGTGCCAGCAGCTTAGCGCGGACAGGGGGCTCGTCCTATGGCTACACCTTC
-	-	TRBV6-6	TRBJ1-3	CASRGGHSGNTIYF	TGTGCCAGCAGGGGGGGACATTCTGGAAACACCATATATTTT
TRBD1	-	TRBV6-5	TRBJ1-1	CASSQGQGDTEAFF	TGTGCCAGCAGTCAAGGACAGGGGGACACTGAAGCTTTCTTT
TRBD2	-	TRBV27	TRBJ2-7	CASRRGTSGYEQYF	TGTGCCAGCAGGCGGGGGACTAGCGGGTACGAGCAGTACTTC
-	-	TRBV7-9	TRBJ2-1	CASSYPPGAGNEQFF	TGTGCCAGCAGCTATCCCCCGGGAGCAGGCAATGAGCAGTTCTTC
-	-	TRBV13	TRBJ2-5	CASTTGRTQETQYF	TGTGCCAGCACTACAGGAAGAACACAAGAGACCCAGTACTTC